This passage covers 27 T cell receptor beta chains from one sample sequenced in a study of OX40 agonist ivuxolimab in advanced cancers. Assay used: immunoSEQ multiplex PCR; TCRdb lists only in-frame clones, some missing. The table has approximately 59,000 clones, approximately 80% seen once. The sample in question was CD4+ or CD8+ T cells sorted from blood, obtained in a trial of the OX40 agonist ivuxolimab. Receptors were obtained from an adult with an advanced solid tumor such as melanoma, head and neck, liver or kidney cancer.

V is TRBV28 and J is TRBJ2-1; TRBD2 is a possible D gene (7 bases). V lost 8 bases, J lost 6 bases, and 17 bases lay in between. This CDR3 spans 14 amino acids. CDR1 and CDR2 (germline): MDHEN, SYDVKM. The CDR3 nucleotides read TGTGCCAGCCGCCGCGGGGGCGGCATCAATGAGCAGTTCTTC. Its protein product is CASRRGGGINEQFF. The variable domain in full, with the rest retrieved from reference TRBV28 and TRBJ2-1, is DVKVTQSSRYLVKRTGEKVFLECVQDMDHENMFWYRQDPGLGLRLIYFSYDVKMKEKGDIPEGYSVSREKKERFSLILESASTNQTSMYLCASRRGGGINEQFFGPGTRLTVL.

This chain uses TRBV6-5 with TRBJ1-4; 7 positions agree with TRBD1. Germline lookup yields CDR1 MNHEY and CDR2 SVGAGI. The CDR3 loop spans 14 amino acids. The V gene end was trimmed by 5 bases and the J gene end by 6 bases; junction bases not matched to a gene: 6. The CDR3 DNA reads TGTGCCAGCAGTGAACAGGGGACCCATGAAAAACTGTTTTTT. Translation: CASSEQGTHEKLFF.

V is TRBV19 and J is TRBJ1-1; D is unresolved. Trimming left V 8 bases short and J 1 base short, with 5 bases between. This CDR3 has 11 amino acids. The germline V gene has CDR1 LNHDA and CDR2 SQIVND (reference sequence). CDR3 sequence (DNA): TGTGCCAGTTATAGGAACACTGAAGCTTTCTTT. The encoded protein is CASYRNTEAFF.

The rearrangement uses TRBV10-3 and TRBJ2-2; 8 bases match TRBD2. This CDR3 spans 14 amino acids. Germline lookup yields CDR1 ENHRY and CDR2 SYGVKD. Losses at the gene ends were 3 bases for V and 4 bases for J; bases not matched to a gene: 1. CDR3 residues: CAISDAGGTGELFF. In nucleotides, the CDR3 is TGTGCCATCAGTGACGCGGGAGGCACCGGGGAGCTGTTTTTT.

V is TRBV5-4 and J is TRBJ2-3; D gene ambiguous. Germline CDR1 is SGHNT and CDR2 is YYREEE (reference sequence). The CDR3 is 14 amino acids. V dropped 4 bases and J dropped 6 bases, with 15 bases sitting between them. The DNA for the CDR3 is TGTGCCAGCAGCCCACCAAATGATAGGGATACGCAGTATTTT. Its translation is CASSPPNDRDTQYF. Using reference TRBV5-4 and TRBJ2-3 for the parts outside the CDR3, the full variable domain is ETGVTQSPTHLIKTRGQQVTLRCSSQSGHNTVSWYQQALGQGPQFIFQYYREEENGRGNFPPRFSGLQFPNYSSELNVNALELDDSALYLCASSPPNDRDTQYFGPGTRLTVL.

This rearrangement joins TRBV9 to TRBJ2-2, with D maybe TRBD1 (5 bases). Germline V CDR1 and CDR2: SGDLS, YYNGEE. CDR3 length: 15 residues. V lost 2 bases to trimming and J lost 1 base, with 9 bases between them. CDR3: CASSVDTWNTGELFF. The CDR3, as DNA: TGTGCCAGCAGCGTGGACACCTGGAACACCGGGGAGCTGTTTTTT. Drawing the rest from reference TRBV9 and TRBJ2-2, the complete variable domain is DSGVTQTPKHLITATGQRVTLRCSPRSGDLSVYWYQQSLDQGLQFLIQYYNGEERAKGNILERFSAQQFPDLHSELNLSSLELGDSALYFCASSVDTWNTGELFFGEGSRLTVL.

The chain uses TRBV5-1 and TRBJ2-1; 9 bases are shared with TRBD1. Germline values: CDR1 SGHRS, CDR2 YFSETQ. With V trimmed by 4 bases and J by 7 bases, 9 bases remained unmatched. The CDR3 is made up of 15 amino acids. CDR3 DNA: TGCGCCAGCAGCATTGACGGGACAGGGAGGAATGAGCAGTTCTTC. Its translation: CASSIDGTGRNEQFF.

The rearrangement uses TRBV7-2 and TRBJ2-3; D is perhaps TRBD1 (6 bases). CDR1 SGHTA and CDR2 FQGNSA come from the germline V gene. V gave up 4 bases and J gave up 2 bases, with 10 bases separating them. The CDR3 is made up of 14 amino acids. The CDR3 spells CASSSTGPTDTQYF. Written as DNA, the CDR3 is TGTGCCAGCAGCTCGACAGGCCCCACAGATACGCAGTATTTT.

This rearrangement joins TRBV7-6 to TRBJ2-6, with a possible D match to TRBD1 (7 bases). Deletions cut 3 bases from V and 3 bases from J, with 12 bases between. The CDR3 is made up of 16 amino acids. CDR1 is SGHVS, CDR2 FNYEAQ, per germline. The CDR3 region is CASSFSQGGGANVLTF. In nucleotides, the CDR3 is TGTGCCAGCAGCTTTAGCCAGGGGGGTGGGGCCAACGTCCTGACTTTC. Looking up the rest from reference TRBV7-6 and TRBJ2-6 gives the full variable domain: GAGVSQSPRYKVTKRGQDVALRCDPISGHVSLYWYRQALGQGPEFLTYFNYEAQQDKSGLPNDRFSAERPEGSISTLTIQRTEQRDSAMYRCASSFSQGGGANVLTFGAGSRLTVL.

The chain links TRBV5-8 to TRBJ2-1, with D hard to call. The CDR3 has 10 amino acids. Germline loops: CDR1 SGHTS, CDR2 YDEGEE. V dropped 4 bases and J dropped 5 bases, with 1 base sitting between them. The CDR3 DNA reads as TGTGCCAGCAGCAACAATGAGCAGTTCTTC. As protein: CASSNNEQFF. The full variable domain, rest sourced from reference TRBV5-8 and TRBJ2-1, is EAGVTQSPTHLIKTRGQQATLRCSPISGHTSVYWYQQALGLGLQFLLWYDEGEERNRGNFPPRFSGRQFPNYSSELNVNALELEDSALYLCASSNNEQFFGPGTRLTVL.

The CDR3 reads CATRGQGYNEQFF. CDR3 nucleotides: TGTGCCACCAGGGGTCAGGGGTACAATGAGCAGTTCTTC. This chain joins TRBV11-1 and TRBJ2-1, with D possibly being TRBD1 (6 bases). The germline CDR1 and CDR2 sequences are SGHAT and FQDESV (reference sequence). The CDR3 length is 13 residues. Trimming pared 10 bases from V and 4 bases from J, leaving 14 bases between.

The chain has TRBV28 and TRBJ2-1; 14 bases match TRBD2. This CDR3 region has 19 residues. The germline gives CDR1 MDHEN, CDR2 SYDVKM. The V and J ends lost 1 base and 2 bases, in that order; junction bases with no gene match: 7. This CDR3 reads CASSLFRLAGGLPYNEQFF. The CDR3 nucleotides read TGTGCCAGCAGTTTATTTAGACTAGCGGGGGGGTTACCCTACAATGAGCAGTTCTTC.

This clone was recorded only once. The chain carries TRBV7-9 and TRBJ1-2; TRBD1 might be the D (5 bases). The V end lost 4 bases, the J end lost 4 bases, and 16 bases lay between the germline ends. The germline CDR1 and CDR2 sequences are SEHNR and FQNEAQ (reference sequence). The length of the CDR3 is 15 residues. CDR3 region: CASSSYDRILYGYTF. CDR3 sequence (DNA): TGTGCCAGCAGCTCTTACGACAGAATACTCTATGGCTACACCTTC. The full variable domain, in which reference TRBV7-9 and TRBJ1-2 provide the parts outside the CDR3, is DTGVSQNPRHKITKRGQNVTFRCDPISEHNRLYWYRQTLGQGPEFLTYFQNEAQLEKSRLLSDRFSAERPKGSFSTLEIQRTEQGDSAMYLCASSSYDRILYGYTFGSGTRLTVV.

This rearrangement joins TRBV10-3 to TRBJ2-1; TRBD2 is a possible D gene (6 bases). Looked up from germline, CDR1 is ENHRY and CDR2 is SYGVKD. V was pared by 7 bases and J by 7 bases, with 14 bases between. The CDR3 runs to 13 residues. CDR3 sequence reads: CAIKEAGLNEQFF. CDR3 bases: TGTGCCATCAAGGAGGCGGGGCTGAATGAGCAGTTCTTC.

The chain employs TRBV7-2 and TRBJ1-1; D is ambiguous. CDR1 and CDR2 from the germline V gene are SGHTA and FQGNSA. Trimming took 1 base from V and 12 from J, leaving 15 bases between them. This CDR3 region has 13 residues. CDR3 residues: CASSLDGVLKPFF. CDR3 DNA sequence: TGTGCCAGCAGCTTAGATGGCGTTCTTAAACCTTTCTTT.

The V call is TRBV30, the J call TRBJ1-1, with D possibly matching TRBD1 (5 bases). Germline CDR1 and CDR2: GTSNPN and SVGIG (reference sequence). Trimming pared 3 bases from V and 5 bases from J, leaving 13 bases between. This CDR3 spans 13 amino acids. CDR3 in DNA: TGTGCCTGGAGATGGGGGGTAGGGACTGAAGCTTTCTTT. This gives the protein CAWRWGVGTEAFF. The variable domain in full, with the rest retrieved from reference TRBV30 and TRBJ1-1, is SQTIHQWPATLVQPVGSPLSLECTVEGTSNPNLYWYRQAAGRGLQLLFYSVGIGQISSEVPQNLSASRPQDRQFILSSKKLLLSDSGFYLCAWRWGVGTEAFFGQGTRLTVV.

The V gene is TRBV7-3, the J gene TRBJ2-1; the D gene is possibly TRBD1 (5 bases). Germline V gives CDR1 SGHTA, CDR2 FQGTGA. V was pared by 5 bases and J by 2 bases, with 10 bases between. The CDR3 spans 14 residues. The CDR3 DNA reads TGTGCCAGCAGCGCGGACACCACCTACAATGAGCAGTTCTTC. Amino acids: CASSADTTYNEQFF. Full variable domain (rest looked up from reference TRBV7-3 and TRBJ2-1): GAGVSQTPSNKVTEKGKYVELRCDPISGHTALYWYRQSLGQGPEFLIYFQGTGAADDSGLPNDRFFAVRPEGSVSTLKIQRTERGDSAVYLCASSADTTYNEQFFGPGTRLTVL.

V is TRBV4-2 and J is TRBJ2-3, with 9 bases fitting TRBD2. The CDR3 is made up of 17 amino acids. Germline V gene lookup returns CDR1 LGHNA and CDR2 YNFKEQ. The trim removed 0 bases at V and 2 bases at J, leaving 6 bases unmatched. Here the CDR3 DNA reads TGTGCCAGCAGCCAAGAACCTAGCGGGACCGCCACAGATACGCAGTATTTT. Translating it yields CASSQEPSGTATDTQYF.

The V and J genes are TRBV29-1 and TRBJ1-2; D possibly corresponds to TRBD1 (5 bases). V lost 6 bases and J lost 8, with 13 bases in between. CDR3 size: 11 residues. CDR1 and CDR2 (germline): SQVTM, ANQGSEA. The CDR3 nucleotides are TGCAGCGTCGGGACCTTGGGGGGCTACACCTTC. Translation: CSVGTLGGYTF.

V and J are TRBV5-1 and TRBJ1-3; D gene uncertain. Germline assignment: CDR1 SGHRS and CDR2 YFSETQ. This CDR3 spans 16 amino acids. With 2 bases removed from V and 0 bases from J, the gap between germline ends came to 12 bases. The CDR3 sequence: CASSFSSGLSGNTIYF. CDR3 nucleotides: TGCGCCAGCAGCTTTTCTTCGGGCCTCTCTGGAAACACCATATATTTT.

V and J are TRBV2 and TRBJ2-1; 8 bases map to TRBD2. J gave up 15 bases and V 0 bases, and 4 bases lay outside the gene matches. The germline V gene encodes CDR1 SNHLY and CDR2 FYNNEI. CDR3 length: 12 residues. The CDR3: CASSEARGERFF. DNA for the CDR3: TGTGCCAGCAGTGAAGCGCGGGGGGAGAGGTTCTTC.

The rearrangement uses TRBV30 and TRBJ1-1, with 7 bases that match TRBD1. Germline loops: CDR1 GTSNPN, CDR2 SVGIG (reference sequence). Trimming took 4 bases from V and 5 from J; bases not matched to a gene: 13. The CDR3 sequence is 15 residues long. The CDR3 DNA is TGTGCCTGGACGGAGGGGGCAGGGAGGCGGACTGAAGCTTTCTTT. Amino acid sequence: CAWTEGAGRRTEAFF.

The V gene is TRBV4-2, the J gene TRBJ2-5, with 8 positions matching TRBD2. V was clipped by 2 bases and J by 1 base; unmatched bases: 9. The CDR3 has 17 amino acids. Germline assignment: CDR1 LGHNA and CDR2 YNFKEQ. This CDR3 reads CASSQTGAGATQETQYF. CDR3 sequence (DNA): TGTGCCAGCAGCCAAACGGGAGCGGGGGCGACCCAAGAGACCCAGTACTTC.

This chain joins TRBV30 and TRBJ1-2; 8 bases are shared with TRBD1. Germline trimming cut 3 bases from V and 8 bases from J; bases unmatched to any gene: 11. The CDR3 has 14 amino acids. Germline V CDR1 and CDR2: GTSNPN, SVGIG (reference sequence). DNA for the CDR3: TGTGCCTGGAGATCCAGGGGGCGCTTCGGGGGCTACACCTTC. Amino acid sequence: CAWRSRGRFGGYTF.

The chain uses TRBV4-3 and TRBJ2-1; 8 bases align to TRBD1. The CDR3 spans 15 residues. Germline lookup yields CDR1 LGHNA and CDR2 YSLEER. V was clipped by 8 bases and J by 4 bases; unmatched bases: 10. This CDR3 reads CASGSGTGRYNEQFF. For the CDR3, the DNA is TGCGCCAGCGGTTCCGGGACAGGAAGGTACAATGAGCAGTTCTTC.

V gene TRBV6-5 combines with J gene TRBJ1-2; unclear D gene. The germline V gene has CDR1 MNHEY and CDR2 SVGAGI. The CDR3 has 14 residues. V lost 7 bases and J 7 bases, leaving 19 bases between the germline ends. The CDR3 protein is CASKDDPLDPGYTF. The CDR3 DNA reads as TGTGCCAGCAAAGACGACCCCCTCGACCCTGGCTACACCTTC.

This sequence joins TRBV28 and TRBJ2-7; D not resolved. From germline, CDR1 is MDHEN and CDR2 SYDVKM. Trimming left V 8 bases short and J 3 bases short, with 17 bases between. The CDR3 consists of 14 residues. The CDR3 bases are TGTGCCAGCGGCATACGGAGACCGTTCTACGAGCAGTACTTC. Its protein is CASGIRRPFYEQYF.